The clone carrying this TCR beta chain was seen at least ten times. This sample was taken from a study of early T cells in non-severe SARS-CoV-2 infection. As for the study in general: Bulk RNA isolated from unsorted whole blood underwent sequencing; chains were not paired.

This CDR3 comprises 17 residues. Germline CDR1 reads LGHNA; CDR2 reads YNFKEQ. V was trimmed by 1 base and J by 2 bases, leaving 18 bases between them. From the 5' RACE reads, TCRdb called clonotypes with MiXCR, one entry per CDR3 protein. The sample has about 33,000 distinct CDR3 sequences, more than 6% seen once. The clonotype comes from an adult who was a healthcare worker with PCR-confirmed SARS-CoV-2 infection or an uninfected control (not recorded which). The sequencing sample was made of whole blood. This chain links TRBV4-2 with TRBJ2-7; D may be TRBD1 (7 bases). The chain's CDR3 is CASSQAEGGGATYEQYF. The CDR3 DNA reads as TGTGCCAGCAGCCAAGCGGAAGGAGGGGGCGCGACCTACGAGCAGTACTTC.